The present TCR delta chain was sequenced within a study of gamma-delta T cells after stem cell transplantation. With respect to this clone: The protein in TCRdb stems from a much larger clone and differs at residue 3 from this DNA's translation, likely a read error; here the protein is translated from the DNA.

TCRdb re-analyzed the RT-PCR reads via CATT. The sample has roughly 1,700 delta-chain clones; about 4.4% are singletons. The receptor comes from a human donor. It is not recorded whose cells these are; they may come from a transplant donor. The specimen was gamma-delta T cells.

CDR3 bases: TGTGCTCCTGGGTCCGCTCTACTCTTTGGGCGTACTGGGGGATCCACCGATAAACTCATCTTT. Encoded protein: CAPGSALLFGRTGGSTDKLIF. This rearrangement joins TRDV1 to TRDJ1; 10 nucleotides match TRDD3. The CDR3 is made up of 21 amino acids. Germline CDR1 and CDR2: TSWWSYY and QGS.